This T cell receptor (beta chain) came from a study of CD4 T cells in relation to SARS-CoV-2 and coronaviruses. Across the study: TCR beta CDR3s were sequenced after roughly ten-day antigen culture of PBMCs. Study-level findings and limits: Monoreactive clones expanded significantly more to SARS-CoV-2 than crossreactive clones did.

The unexposed donors gave CD4+ T cells in about 2011-2018, prior to COVID-19. The cells were cultured for under 13 days before CD4+ T cells were isolated. Cultures held two million PBMCs per well with about 10 IU/ml IL-2. The data were produced by immunoSEQ multiplex PCR, yet TCRdb's version contains in-frame clones alone and is incomplete. The data show approximately 22,000 clones, around 67% seen once. CDR1 and CDR2 from the germline V gene are SGHTA and FQGNSA. V was pared by 6 bases and J by 4 bases, with 5 bases of the junction left unmatched. There are 15 residues in the CDR3. In regard to this clone: Its antigen is as yet unknown.

V and J are TRBV7-2 and TRBJ2-1, with 11 bases that match TRBD2. This TCR was recovered from a human donor in good health. Sequencing was carried out using CD4+ T cells from PBMCs, cultured in vitro. The CDR3 spells CASSSSGGNYNEQFF. In DNA form, the CDR3 reads TGTGCCAGCAGTTCTAGCGGGGGGAATTACAATGAGCAGTTCTTC.